These 11 T cell receptor beta chains share one sample of origin, sequenced in a study of blood T cell repertoires in COVID-19. Produced via immunoSEQ multiplex PCR; TCRdb's table is partial and in-frame only. The sample lists about 120,000 clones, 79% occurring once. Sequenced sample: peripheral blood. The receptors come from a man aged 35 to 55 with active or convalescent COVID-19.

V gene TRBV6-5 combines with J gene TRBJ1-6, with D perhaps matching TRBD1 (6 bases). CDR3 length: 15 amino acids. The germline V gene encodes CDR1 MNHEY and CDR2 SVGAGI. Deletions cut 5 bases from V and 8 bases from J, with 16 bases between. CDR3: CASSHKQGRHSPLHF. The CDR3, as DNA: TGTGCCAGCAGTCACAAACAGGGACGACATTCACCCCTCCACTTT.

The CDR3 sequence is CASSDPTYPGYTF. The DNA of the CDR3 is TGTGCCAGCAGTGATCCCACCTACCCTGGCTACACCTTC. The chain joins TRBV6-1 to TRBJ1-2; D gene uncertain. V gave up 3 bases and J gave up 7 bases, with 12 bases separating them. The CDR3 sequence is 13 residues long. CDR1 MNHNS and CDR2 SASEGT come from the germline V gene.

The gene calls are TRBV6-4 and TRBJ2-2; no clear D gene. With 7 bases removed from V and 0 bases from J, the gap between germline ends came to 9 bases. Germline loops: CDR1 MRHNA, CDR2 SNTAGT. The CDR3 has 14 amino acids. The CDR3 region is CASKVESNTGELFF. As DNA, the CDR3 is TGTGCCAGCAAAGTTGAGTCGAACACCGGGGAGCTGTTTTTT.

J is TRBJ2-5 and V is TRBV11-2; D is possibly TRBD2 (5 bases). The CDR3 is 13 residues long. Trimming stripped 5 bases from V and 1 base from J, with 8 bases between. Germline V gives CDR1 SGHAT, CDR2 FQNNGV. CDR3 DNA: TGTGCCAGCAGCCCGGGGTTCCAAGAGACCCAGTACTTC. It codes for CASSPGFQETQYF.

This chain uses TRBV27 with TRBJ2-2, with a weak D call TRBD1 (6 bases). Germline CDR1 reads MNHEY; CDR2 reads SMNVEV (reference sequence). V shed 5 bases and J shed 2 bases, with 9 bases lying between them. CDR3 length: 14 residues. The chain's CDR3 is CASSPGANTGELFF. Written as DNA, the CDR3 is TGTGCCAGCAGTCCAGGGGCCAACACCGGGGAGCTGTTTTTT.

To note about this clone: The sample contains more than one DNA sequence encoding this CDR3. The gene calls are TRBV12-3 or TRBV12-4 and TRBJ1-2; D is possibly TRBD1 (6 bases). V shed 5 bases and J shed 5 bases, with 12 bases lying between them. The CDR3 sequence is 13 residues long. CDR3 bases: TGTGCCAGCAGTGTAAACAGGGATTATGGCTACACCTTC. It translates to CASSVNRDYGYTF.

This chain uses TRBV21-1 with TRBJ2-5; the table assigns TRBD1, which was not confirmed against the DNA. TRBV21-1 is a known pseudogene. The CDR3 is made up of 15 amino acids. CDR3 DNA sequence: TGTGCCAGCAGCAAAGAAACACCAGGGGAAGAGACCCAGTACTTC. Protein product: CASSKETPGEETQYF.

The chain links TRBV6-2 or TRBV6-3 to TRBJ1-5; 9 positions match TRBD1. Unmatched junction bases numbered 11, after V lost 5 bases and J lost 6 bases. The CDR3 contains 16 residues. Germline values: CDR1 MNHEY, CDR2 SVGEGT. CDR3 sequence: CASSHRIPTGGQPQHF. CDR3 bases: TGTGCCAGCAGTCATCGCATCCCGACAGGGGGTCAGCCCCAGCATTTT.

This clone was counted between two and nine times. The CDR3 region is CASTTAGATTTNEKLFF. CDR3 sequence (DNA): TGTGCCAGCACCACTGCGGGCGCAACTACAACTAATGAAAAACTGTTTTTT. The chain combines TRBV28 with TRBJ1-4; D is unclear. This CDR3 spans 17 amino acids. V lost 7 bases and J lost 0, with 18 bases in between. Germline CDR1 reads MDHEN; CDR2 reads SYDVKM.

The chain links TRBV7-8 to TRBJ2-3; a possible D gene is TRBD1 (5 bases). V lost 3 bases to trimming and J lost 7 bases, with 11 bases between them. The germline CDR1 and CDR2 sequences are SGHVS and FQNEAQ. The CDR3 spans 13 residues. CDR3 region: CASSFTGQNTQYF. In DNA, the CDR3 is TGTGCCAGCAGCTTCACAGGACAAAATACGCAGTATTTT.

About this clone itself: Within the sample, other DNA sequences also encode this same CDR3. The chain couples TRBV27 to TRBJ2-6; D call uncertain. The ends were cut back, 6 bases at V and 2 bases at J, with 5 bases in the middle. CDR3 length equals 13 residues. Germline values: CDR1 MNHEY, CDR2 SMNVEV (reference sequence). The CDR3, as DNA: TGTGCCAGCAGCCTCGCTGGGGCCAACGTCCTGACTTTC. Translation gives CASSLAGANVLTF. Combining the CDR3 with reference TRBV27 and TRBJ2-6 gives the whole variable domain EAQVTQNPRYLITVTGKKLTVTCSQNMNHEYMSWYRQDPGLGLRQIYYSMNVEVTDKGDVPEGYKVSRKEKRNFPLILESPSPNQTSLYFCASSLAGANVLTFGAGSRLTVL.